One sample yielded the 17 T cell receptor beta chains listed below, sequenced in a study of blood T cell repertoires in COVID-19. The repertoire was sequenced with immunoSEQ multiplex PCR; TCRdb's copy has only in-frame clones and lacks some. The sample has 150,000 or so clones; 80% to 90% are singletons. Sequencing was performed on peripheral blood. The receptors stem from a woman older than 75 with acute or convalescent COVID-19.

This chain joins TRBV5-1 and TRBJ2-3; 7 nucleotides line up with TRBD2. Germline trimming cut 0 bases from V and 3 bases from J; bases unmatched to any gene: 10. This CDR3 is built from 17 residues. Germline V gene sequence: CDR1 SGHRS, CDR2 YFSETQ. The CDR3 reads CASSLAPAGLATDTQYF. CDR3 nucleotides: TGCGCCAGCAGCTTGGCCCCAGCGGGATTGGCAACAGATACGCAGTATTTT.

V usage is TRBV7-9 and J usage is TRBJ1-2; D ambiguous. Between the trimmed V and J ends, which lost 5 bases and 1 base, there was a span of 5 bases. In germline, CDR1 is SEHNR, CDR2 FQNEAQ (reference sequence). The CDR3 runs to 12 residues. The CDR3 reads CASSPHNYGYTF. DNA for the CDR3: TGTGCCAGCAGCCCCCATAACTATGGCTACACCTTC.

In this sample, this clone turned up a few times. V usage is TRBV6-4 and J usage is TRBJ1-2; D is ambiguous. V was pared by 6 bases and J by 4 bases, with 18 bases between. Germline V gene lookup returns CDR1 MRHNA and CDR2 SNTAGT. The CDR3 extends over 15 amino acids. The CDR3 region is CASRIGIGSGYGYTF. In DNA, the CDR3 is TGTGCCAGCAGGATCGGAATTGGTTCAGGCTATGGCTACACCTTC.

The chain recombines TRBV19 with TRBJ1-5; no reliable D call. The ends were cut back, 1 base at V and 6 bases at J, with 10 bases in the middle. The CDR3 sequence is 14 residues long. CDR1 and CDR2 (germline): LNHDA, SQIVND (reference sequence). This CDR3 reads CASSIGMHGQPQHF. The CDR3 DNA reads TGTGCCAGTAGTATAGGAATGCACGGTCAGCCCCAGCATTTT.

This rearrangement joins TRBV11-3 to TRBJ2-2, with a tentative D call TRBD1 (6 bases). This CDR3 contains 13 residues. The germline CDR1 and CDR2 sequences are SGHNT and YENEEA. Trimming left V 5 bases short and J 8 bases short, with 12 bases between. CDR3 sequence reads: CASSLNRDGELFF. The DNA of the CDR3 is TGTGCCAGCAGCCTAAACAGGGATGGGGAGCTGTTTTTT. The whole variable domain, remainder taken from reference TRBV11-3 and TRBJ2-2, is EAGVVQSPRYKIIEKKQPVAFWCNPISGHNTLYWYLQNLGQGPELLIRYENEEAVDDSQLPKDRFSAERLKGVDSTLKIQPAELGDSAVYLCASSLNRDGELFFGEGSRLTVL.

The chain employs TRBV2 and TRBJ2-5; 7 nucleotides align to TRBD2. The CDR3 runs to 14 residues. With V trimmed by 2 bases and J by 3 bases, 3 bases remained unmatched. Germline V CDR1 and CDR2: SNHLY, FYNNEI. CDR3 amino acids: CASSEWGGKETQYF. The CDR3 DNA sequence: TGTGCCAGCAGTGAATGGGGGGGTAAAGAGACCCAGTACTTC.

This chain joins TRBV11-1 and TRBJ2-5; 8 nucleotides align to TRBD2. CDR3 size: 16 residues. Germline-derived CDR1 and CDR2 are SGHAT and FQDESV (reference sequence). The junction had 10 bases not matched to a gene; V was cut back by 4 bases and J by 3 bases. The CDR3 sequence: CASSSPLRGVKETQYF. As DNA, the CDR3 is TGTGCCAGCAGCTCCCCCTTGCGGGGGGTTAAAGAGACCCAGTACTTC.

V and J are TRBV4-3 and TRBJ2-7; 7 positions agree with TRBD1. The CDR3 is made up of 13 amino acids. Germline V CDR1 and CDR2: LGHNA, YSLEER. V lost 2 bases to trimming and J lost 3 bases; unmatched junction nucleotides: 1. The CDR3 DNA is TGCGCCAGCAGCCAACGACAGGGCTACGAGCAGTACTTC. It translates to CASSQRQGYEQYF.

The rearrangement uses TRBV10-3 and TRBJ2-7; 7 bases are shared with TRBD1. Germline loops: CDR1 ENHRY, CDR2 SYGVKD. Germline trimming cut 4 bases from V and 6 bases from J; bases unmatched to any gene: 6. The CDR3 consists of 13 residues. CDR3 coding DNA: TGTGCCATCAGTGCGGAACAGGGGAGCGAGCAGTACTTC. Its protein product is CAISAEQGSEQYF.

The rearrangement uses TRBV4-1 and TRBJ2-7, with 14 bases aligning to TRBD2. The CDR3 length is 14 residues. V gave up 6 bases and J gave up 4 bases; unmatched junction bases: 2. CDR1 is MGHRA, CDR2 YSYEKL, per germline. CDR3 region: CASSGTSGSYEQYF. DNA for the CDR3: TGCGCCAGCAGTGGGACTAGCGGGAGTTACGAGCAGTACTTC.

This chain connects TRBV5-8 to TRBJ1-5; TRBD1 matches 8 bases. CDR3 length: 15 amino acids. With 4 bases clipped from V and 3 bases from J, the junction kept 6 bases outside the gene matches. Germline V gene lookup returns CDR1 SGHTS and CDR2 YDEGEE. The CDR3 loop is CASSKTGAVNQPQHF. CDR3 bases: TGTGCCAGCAGCAAGACAGGGGCCGTCAATCAGCCCCAGCATTTT.

The V gene is TRBV19, the J gene TRBJ1-6; 8 bases line up with TRBD1. Trimming removed 8 bases from V and 4 bases from J; junction bases left unmatched: 4. Germline V gene data show CDR1 as LNHDA and CDR2 as SQIVND (reference sequence). This CDR3 is 14 amino acids long. CDR3: CASSRQGYNSPLHF. The DNA of the CDR3 is TGTGCCAGTTCCCGACAGGGGTATAATTCACCCCTCCACTTT.

This clone was seen just once. The V and J genes are TRBV5-6 and TRBJ2-2; D not resolved. The germline V gene has CDR1 SGHDT and CDR2 YYEEEE. V lost 2 bases and J lost 2, with 7 bases in between. CDR3 length: 14 amino acids. The CDR3 here is CASSLPLNTGELFF. The CDR3 DNA sequence: TGTGCCAGCAGCTTACCACTAAACACCGGGGAGCTGTTTTTT.

For the CDR3, the DNA is TGTGCCAGCAGCCAAGGCGGTTTCTCTGGAAACACCATATATTTT. Protein sequence: CASSQGGFSGNTIYF. The chain is built from TRBV4-2 and TRBJ1-3; D is undetermined. CDR1 and CDR2 (germline): LGHNA, YNFKEQ. V was clipped by 1 base and J by 0 bases, with 7 bases between them. This CDR3 has 15 amino acids.

The rearrangement joins TRBV5-4 to TRBJ2-4, with D maybe TRBD1 (6 bases). The V end was cut by 1 base, the J end by 5 bases, with 10 bases between. The CDR3 runs to 14 residues. CDR1 SGHNT and CDR2 YYREEE come from the germline V gene (reference sequence). CDR3 DNA: TGTGCCAGCAGCTTGACAGGGCGGCAAAACATTCAGTACTTC. Amino acids: CASSLTGRQNIQYF.

The chain recombines TRBV5-6 with TRBJ2-7, with 7 bases lining up with TRBD1. Germline values: CDR1 SGHDT, CDR2 YYEEEE. V was pared by 0 bases and J by 5 bases, with 5 bases of the junction left unmatched. The CDR3 has 14 amino acids. As DNA, the CDR3 is TGTGCCAGCAGCTTGGGACAGGGAACCAACGAGCAGTACTTC. It translates to CASSLGQGTNEQYF.

The table lists this clone with a few counts. J is TRBJ1-2 and V is TRBV5-4, with 8 bases matching TRBD1. CDR3 length equals 14 residues. Per the germline V gene, CDR1 is SGHNT and CDR2 is YYREEE (reference sequence). Trimming removed 2 bases from V and 3 bases from J; junction bases left unmatched: 3. CDR3 region: CASSFGQGDYGYTF. CDR3 bases: TGTGCCAGCAGCTTTGGACAGGGAGACTATGGCTACACCTTC.